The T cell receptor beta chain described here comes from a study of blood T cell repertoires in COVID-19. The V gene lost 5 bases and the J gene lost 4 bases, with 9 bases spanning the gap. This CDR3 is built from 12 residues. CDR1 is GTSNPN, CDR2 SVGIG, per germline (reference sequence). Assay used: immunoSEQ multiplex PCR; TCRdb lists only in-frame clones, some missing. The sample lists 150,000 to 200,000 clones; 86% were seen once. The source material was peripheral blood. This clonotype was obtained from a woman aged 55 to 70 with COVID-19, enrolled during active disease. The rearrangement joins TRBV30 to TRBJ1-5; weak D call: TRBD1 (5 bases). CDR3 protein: CAWDSNNQPQHF. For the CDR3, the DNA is TGTGCCTGGGACAGTAATAATCAGCCCCAGCATTTT.